The clone carrying this T cell receptor (beta chain) has more than one count but fewer than ten. Indicated time point: patch test 3, about 24 weeks after DPC sensitization. Stated treatment: therapeutic diphenylcyclopropenone sensitization with weekly scalp DPC. Unfractionated whole blood yielded total RNA. The sample belongs to a study of human T cells and chemical hapten exposure. As for the study in general: Application of 0.01% DPC to the upper back was done by patch test, with a reading at 6 days.

The CDR3 contains 14 residues. Trimming took off 3 bases at V and 0 bases at J, with 6 bases between the two ends. Germline V gene data show CDR1 as LNHDA and CDR2 as SQIVND (reference sequence). TCRdb reanalysed the RACE reads using MiXCR and keeps one entry per CDR3 protein. The sample records 70,000 or so distinct CDR3 sequences, around 10% being singletons. The source is a woman in her forties or fifties with alopecia areata. Some clones in this sample may be carry-over from other donors' samples. This chain connects TRBV19 to TRBJ1-5; no clear D. The specimen was whole blood, collected in connection with sensitization to the hapten diphenylcyclopropenone (DPC). CDR3 in amino acids: CASSIRNSNQPQHF. The CDR3 DNA is TGTGCCAGTAGTATCCGTAATAGCAATCAGCCCCAGCATTTT.